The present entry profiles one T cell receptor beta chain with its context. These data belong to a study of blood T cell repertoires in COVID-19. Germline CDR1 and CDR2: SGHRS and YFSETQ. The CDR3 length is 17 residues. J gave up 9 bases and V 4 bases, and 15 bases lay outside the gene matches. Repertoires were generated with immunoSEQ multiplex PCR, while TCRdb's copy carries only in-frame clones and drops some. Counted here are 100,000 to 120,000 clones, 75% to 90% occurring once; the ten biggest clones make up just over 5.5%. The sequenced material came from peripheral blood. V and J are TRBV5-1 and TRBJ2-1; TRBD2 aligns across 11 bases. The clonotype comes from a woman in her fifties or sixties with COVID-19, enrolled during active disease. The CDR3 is CASSLEPGTSGSGEQFF. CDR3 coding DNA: TGCGCCAGCAGCCTTGAGCCCGGGACTAGCGGAAGCGGTGAGCAGTTCTTC. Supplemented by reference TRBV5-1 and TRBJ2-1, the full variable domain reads KAGVTQTPRYLIKTRGQQVTLSCSPISGHRSVSWYQQTPGQGLQFLFEYFSETQRNKGNFPGRFSGRQFSNSRSEMNVSTLELGDSALYLCASSLEPGTSGSGEQFFGPGTRLTVL.